This is a list of T cell receptor beta chains from one sample in a study of response to subunit inactivated influenza vaccine. TCRdb analysed the RT-PCR reads with MiXCR anew, one entry per CDR3 protein. The sample lists hundreds of thousands of distinct CDR3 sequences; 14% were seen once. Sequenced material: PBMCs from blood, taken approximately 15 days before vaccination. Source of these receptors: a man between 50 and 59 years old who received an inactivated influenza vaccine. Each CDR3 is given with its conserved first and last residue. A D gene is named only where the DNA matches it firmly. For some rows the clone size is stated as once, few or many, or as a class when expanded; others skip it.

.,TRBJ2-7,.,TRBV2,CASRGDAYEQYF,TGTGCCAGCAGGGGCGACGCCTACGAGCAGTACTTC
few,TRBJ2-3,TRBD2,TRBV29-1,CSVGYFGTSVYF,TGCAGCGTTGGTTACTTCGGGACTAGCGTGTATTTT
many,TRBJ2-1,TRBD2,TRBV27,CASSSLPASGGSSYNEQFF,TGTGCCAGCAGTTCTCTCCCCGCTAGCGGGGGGTCCTCCTACAATGAGCAGTTCTTC
few,TRBJ1-1,TRBD1,TRBV6-1,CASRSGTGNMNTEAFF,TGTGCCAGCAGATCCGGGACAGGGAACATGAACACTGAAGCTTTCTTT
.,TRBJ1-2,.,TRBV4-3,CASSQDLAPGVGYTF,TGCGCCAGCAGCCAAGATTTGGCCCCCGGGGTTGGCTACACCTTC
few,TRBJ1-2,.,TRBV6-5,CASSYSSAPEGYTF,TGTGCCAGCAGTTACTCGAGTGCGCCTGAAGGCTACACCTTC
few,TRBJ2-1,.,TRBV3-1,CASSQDSQSYNEQFF,TGTGCCAGCAGCCAAGATTCGCAGAGCTACAATGAGCAGTTCTTC
few,TRBJ2-4,TRBD1,TRBV29-1,CSVADRFYNIQYF,TGCAGCGTTGCGGACAGGTTTTATAACATTCAGTACTTC
.,TRBJ2-7,.,TRBV4-1,CASSLLGRGPYEQYF,TGCGCCAGCAGCCTACTCGGCCGGGGGCCCTACGAGCAGTACTTC
.,TRBJ1-1,.,TRBV18,CASSPFGPLYTEAFF,TGTGCCAGCTCACCATTTGGCCCACTGTACACTGAAGCTTTCTTT